These T cell receptor beta chains were read from a single sample in a study of graft-versus-host responses after intestinal transplantation. Only in-frame clones appear in the TCRdb table, and some are missing; sequencing was by immunoSEQ multiplex PCR. The table lists approximately 8,900 clones, almost 70% of them singletons. Material: ileum tissue, obtained about 410 days after transplant. These receptors came from a human patient who received an intestinal transplant, so some T cells may come from the graft donor. Each CDR3 is given with its conserved first and last residue. A D gene is named only where the DNA matches it firmly. Where a row states a size, it is once, few, many or the class of an expanded clone; other rows omit it.

CDR3aa	CDR3nt	v_gene	j_gene	d_gene	abundance
CAWSTPGQGRGQPQHF	TGTGCCTGGAGTACCCCGGGACAGGGGAGGGGTCAGCCCCAGCATTTT	TRBV30	TRBJ1-5	TRBD1	-
CASSRPGYEQFF	TGTGCCAGCAGCCGTCCGGGATATGAGCAGTTCTTC	TRBV5-4	TRBJ2-1	-	few
CASSIDRAARLTF	TGTGCCAGTAGTATAGATCGGGCAGCTCGCCTGACTTTC	TRBV19	TRBJ2-6	-	few
CASSRMLNTEAFF	TGTGCCAGCAGTCGCATGTTGAACACTGAAGCTTTCTTT	TRBV11-2	TRBJ1-1	-	once
CARRSLGNQPQHF	TGCGCCAGACGATCCTTAGGCAATCAGCCCCAGCATTTT	TRBV4-1	TRBJ1-5	-	-
CASSHGLAGGLGTDTQYF	TGTGCCAGCAGCCACGGCCTAGCGGGGGGGCTGGGCACAGATACGCAGTATTTT	TRBV2	TRBJ2-3	TRBD2	few
CASVEPMNTEAFF	TGTGCCAGCGTCGAACCCATGAACACTGAAGCTTTCTTT	TRBV6-1	TRBJ1-1	-	few
CASSLMGTQAFF	TGTGCCAGCAGCTTGATGGGGACGCAAGCTTTCTTT	TRBV5-4	TRBJ1-1	-	-
CASSLPLTGTGDSPLHF	TGTGCCAGCAGTTTGCCCCTGACAGGTACCGGGGATTCACCCCTCCACTTT	TRBV28	TRBJ1-6	-	-
CASSWARTYSYEQYF	TGTGCCAGCAGCTGGGCGAGGACGTACTCCTACGAGCAGTACTTC	TRBV5-4	TRBJ2-7	-	-
CASAADSGANVLTF	TGTGCCTCAGCGGCAGACTCTGGGGCCAACGTCCTGACTTTC	TRBV27	TRBJ2-6	-	once
CASSLGSPVDTQYF	TGTGCCAGCAGCTTGGGCTCCCCTGTCGATACGCAGTATTTT	TRBV7-2	TRBJ2-3	-	-
CATKRFRTQETQYF	TGTGCCACCAAAAGGTTCAGGACCCAAGAGACCCAGTACTTC	TRBV6-5	TRBJ2-5	-	-
CASSVETPGPYEQYF	TGTGCCAGCAGCGTAGAGACCCCGGGACCCTACGAGCAGTACTTC	TRBV9	TRBJ2-7	-	-
CASSRTGTSSGNTIYF	TGTGCCAGCAGTCGGACAGGGACGAGCTCTGGAAACACCATATATTTT	TRBV28	TRBJ1-3	TRBD1	-
CASTRDREAEAFF	TGTGCCAGCACTAGGGACAGGGAGGCTGAAGCTTTCTTT	TRBV2	TRBJ1-1	TRBD1	few
CASSEGTGLKEAFF	TGTGCCAGCAGCGAGGGGACCGGTCTGAAGGAAGCTTTCTTT	TRBV13	TRBJ1-1	-	-
CASSFDRGSEAFF	TGTGCCAGCAGCTTCGACAGGGGATCTGAAGCTTTCTTT	TRBV7-6	TRBJ1-1	TRBD1	-
CASSPLPAGLVPLHF	TGTGCCAGCAGTCCACTGCCGGCGGGGTTGGTACCCCTCCACTTT	TRBV27	TRBJ1-6	-	few
CASSETGTASNYGYTF	TGTGCCAGCAGTGAAACGGGGACAGCCTCAAACTATGGCTACACCTTC	TRBV6-1	TRBJ1-2	TRBD1	-
CASGTSGYEQFF	TGTGCCAGCGGGACTAGTGGGTATGAGCAGTTCTTC	TRBV27	TRBJ2-1	TRBD2	-
CASSSSRATGELFF	TGCGCCAGCAGCTCCTCCAGGGCTACCGGGGAGCTGTTTTTT	TRBV5-1	TRBJ2-2	-	few
CASGAGGTDYEQYF	TGTGCCAGCGGGGCTGGGGGTACTGACTACGAGCAGTACTTC	TRBV7-8	TRBJ2-7	-	few
CASSSFFGSSYEQYF	TGTGCCAGCAGCTCCTTTTTTGGGAGCTCCTACGAGCAGTACTTC	TRBV11-2	TRBJ2-7	-	-
CASSGRDEQYF	TGTGCCAGCAGCGGGAGAGACGAGCAGTACTTC	TRBV28	TRBJ2-7	-	-
CASSEERRSWPYGYTF	TGTGCCAGCAGCGAAGAAAGGAGGAGTTGGCCTTATGGCTACACCTTC	TRBV6-1	TRBJ1-2	-	few
CASSPLLNTEAFF	TGTGCCAGCAGTCCCCTCTTGAACACTGAAGCTTTCTTT	TRBV6-1	TRBJ1-1	-	large
CASSYVSSAYGYTF	TGTGCCAGCAGTTATGTTTCGTCAGCCTATGGCTACACCTTC	TRBV6-6	TRBJ1-2	-	large
CASSPTGTGAPLGEQYF	TGTGCCAGCTCACCAACCGGGACAGGGGCCCCCCTTGGCGAGCAGTACTTC	TRBV18	TRBJ2-7	TRBD1	-
CASSLRRGDIVENTIYF	TGTGCCAGCAGCTTAAGGCGGGGTGACATCGTCGAAAACACCATATATTTT	TRBV13	TRBJ1-3	-	once
CAISSSGTSTDTQYF	TGTGCCATCAGTTCGAGCGGCACTAGCACAGATACGCAGTATTTT	TRBV10-3	TRBJ2-3	-	-
CATSRDRTGYQETQYF	TGTGCCACCAGCAGAGATCGGACAGGGTACCAAGAGACCCAGTACTTC	TRBV15	TRBJ2-5	TRBD1	-
CASSLVTNQGQVSGYTF	TGTGCCAGCAGCTTAGTAACCAACCAGGGACAGGTGAGCGGCTACACCTTC	TRBV7-9	TRBJ1-2	TRBD1	-
CASSEGSSGANVLTF	TGTGCCAGCTCCGAGGGGAGCTCTGGGGCCAACGTCCTGACTTTC	TRBV18	TRBJ2-6	-	-
CASSTSGGKAETQYF	TGTGCCAGCAGCACTAGCGGGGGTAAGGCGGAGACCCAGTACTTC	TRBV2	TRBJ2-5	TRBD2	-
CASSATGGSEQYF	TGTGCCAGCAGCGCCACAGGGGGGTCCGAGCAGTACTTC	TRBV7-6	TRBJ2-7	TRBD1	few
CASSLTGGPPGELFF	TGTGCCAGCAGCTTAACGGGGGGGCCGCCCGGGGAGCTGTTTTTT	TRBV7-9	TRBJ2-2	TRBD2	few
CASSPSQETQYF	TGTGCCAGCTCACCGTCCCAAGAGACCCAGTACTTC	TRBV18	TRBJ2-5	-	-
CASSLGTGGGTEAFF	TGTGCCAGCAGTTTAGGGACAGGGGGCGGCACTGAAGCTTTCTTT	TRBV27	TRBJ1-1	TRBD1	-
CASSLETENSPLHF	TGTGCCAGCAGCTTGGAAACCGAGAATTCACCCCTCCACTTT	TRBV5-4	TRBJ1-6	-	-
CASSLRVVNYGYTF	TGTGCCAGCAGTCTCAGGGTAGTGAACTATGGCTACACCTTC	TRBV28	TRBJ1-2	-	-
CASSEAGEQFF	TGTGCCAGCAGTGAAGCAGGGGAGCAGTTCTTC	TRBV2	TRBJ2-1	-	-
CASSRQGTNTEAFF	TGTGCCAGCAGCAGACAGGGAACGAACACTGAAGCTTTCTTT	TRBV27	TRBJ1-1	TRBD1	-
CASSQGNSGGEETQYF	TGTGCCAGCAGCCAAGGGAATAGCGGGGGGGAAGAGACCCAGTACTTC	TRBV4-2	TRBJ2-5	TRBD2	-
CASSSVGSSNTEAFF	TGTGCCAGCAGCTCAGTAGGGTCCTCGAACACTGAAGCTTTCTTT	TRBV7-2	TRBJ1-1	-	-
CASSSGGAKGTEAFF	TGTGCCAGCAGCAGCGGAGGGGCGAAGGGCACTGAAGCTTTCTTT	TRBV21-1	TRBJ1-1	-	-
CSVLGQGSYNEQFF	TGCAGCGTCCTGGGACAGGGGTCCTACAATGAGCAGTTCTTC	TRBV29-1	TRBJ2-1	TRBD1	-
CASSQDRDFSYNEQFF	TGCGCCAGCAGCCAAGATAGGGATTTCTCCTACAATGAGCAGTTCTTC	TRBV4-3	TRBJ2-1	-	-
CASSSPESLGNIQYF	TGTGCCAGCAGTTCGCCGGAGAGTCTGGGGAACATTCAGTACTTC	TRBV6-1	TRBJ2-4	-	few
CASSWVRVHNEQFF	TGTGCCAGCAGTTGGGTGCGGGTCCACAATGAGCAGTTCTTC	TRBV28	TRBJ2-1	-	-
CAISESTGNTEAFF	TGTGCCATCAGTGAGTCGACAGGGAACACTGAAGCTTTCTTT	TRBV10-3	TRBJ1-1	-	-
CASSLVSPDTQYF	TGTGCCAGCAGCTTGGTTAGCCCAGATACGCAGTATTTT	TRBV5-6	TRBJ2-3	-	once
CASSWTEQETQYF	TGTGCCAGCAGTTGGACAGAACAAGAGACCCAGTACTTC	TRBV6-5	TRBJ2-5	-	-
CATSRVGEQFF	TGTGCCACCAGCAGAGTCGGTGAGCAGTTCTTC	TRBV15	TRBJ2-1	-	once
CASTRWGQNTEAFF	TGTGCCAGTACCCGATGGGGGCAAAACACTGAAGCTTTCTTT	TRBV19	TRBJ1-1	-	-